This passage covers 21 T cell receptor beta chains from one sample sequenced in a study of T cell repertoires in cytomegalovirus infection. For these TCRs, the target antigens are not known. TCRdb used MiXCR to reprocess the reads, holding one entry per CDR3 protein. The sample has approximately 1,000,000 distinct CDR3 sequences, approximately 30% seen once; the top ten hold under 15%. This specimen consisted of cultured CD8+ T cells from PBMCs, obtained from culture after CMV antigen stimulation. The source of these receptors is a human donor in good health (CMV status not recorded). Some clones in this sample may be carry-over from other donors' samples.

The chain is built from TRBV6-6 and TRBJ2-3, with D possibly matching TRBD1 (6 bases). The V and J ends lost 0 bases and 3 bases respectively, with 13 bases between them. The CDR3 extends over 16 amino acids. Germline-derived CDR1 and CDR2 are MNHNY and SVGAGI (reference sequence). The CDR3 here is CASSYSIQGKTDTQYF. Here the CDR3 DNA reads TGTGCCAGCAGTTACTCGATCCAGGGGAAAACAGATACGCAGTATTTT.

This clonotype was counted ten times or more. The rearrangement uses TRBV12-3 or TRBV12-4 and TRBJ1-1; 7 positions agree with TRBD1. The CDR3 sequence is 14 residues long. V lost 5 bases, J lost 4 bases, and 7 bases stayed unmatched. The CDR3 DNA reads TGTGCCAGCAGTCAGACAGGGCCGGGCACTGAAGCTTTCTTT. It specifies CASSQTGPGTEAFF.

The CDR3 nucleotides are TGTGCCAGCAGTTTGGACAGGGGATACAATCAGCCCCAGCATTTT. Its protein product is CASSLDRGYNQPQHF. The chain carries TRBV6-5 and TRBJ1-5, with 9 positions matching TRBD1. The V gene end was trimmed by 4 bases and the J gene end by 3 bases; junction bases not matched to a gene: 4. The CDR3 extends over 15 amino acids. The germline CDR1 and CDR2 sequences are MNHEY and SVGAGI.

This chain links TRBV13 with TRBJ2-7; 8 nucleotides agree with TRBD1. Germline V gives CDR1 PRHDT, CDR2 FYEKMQ (reference sequence). V was pared by 5 bases and J by 0 bases, with 6 bases of the junction left unmatched. CDR3 length equals 15 residues. CDR3 coding DNA: TGTGCCAGCAGCCGTGGGACAGGAACCTCCTACGAGCAGTACGTC. It encodes CASSRGTGTSYEQYV.

J is TRBJ2-5 and V is TRBV12-3 or TRBV12-4; maybe TRBD1 (5 bases). The ends were cut back, 3 bases at V and 3 bases at J, with 17 bases in the middle. The CDR3 is made up of 16 amino acids. This CDR3 reads CASSFGRAQGKETQYF. The CDR3 coding sequence is TGTGCCAGCAGTTTCGGCAGGGCTCAAGGGAAAGAGACCCAGTACTTC.

This clonotype came up a few times. This CDR3 is CASSPTWDEQFF. CDR3 sequence (DNA): TGTGCCAGCAGTCCCACCTGGGATGAGCAGTTCTTC. The genes are TRBV27 and TRBJ2-1; no firm D call. Between the trimmed V and J ends, which lost 5 bases and 8 bases, there was a span of 10 bases. The germline V gene has CDR1 MNHEY and CDR2 SMNVEV (reference sequence). The CDR3 contains 12 residues.

This clonotype was detected a few times. The chain links TRBV4-1 to TRBJ2-5, with D possibly being TRBD1 (6 bases). V lost 1 base and J lost 2, with 8 bases in between. Germline V gene data show CDR1 as MGHRA and CDR2 as YSYEKL. The CDR3 is 14 residues long. In DNA form, the CDR3 reads TGCGCCAGCAGCCAAGTTGGGACACAAGAGACCCAGTACTTC. It codes for CASSQVGTQETQYF.

This clonotype was seen at least ten times. CDR3 nucleotides: TGTGCCAGCAGCTTAGTCACAGGGGCCTACGAGCAGTACTTC. Translation gives CASSLVTGAYEQYF. V is TRBV7-8 and J is TRBJ2-7, with 7 bases matching TRBD1. With V trimmed by 1 base and J by 2 bases, 2 bases remained unmatched. The CDR3 has 14 residues. The V gene's germline CDR1 is SGHVS and CDR2 FQNEAQ.

The chain joins TRBV6-1 to TRBJ2-7, with D possibly matching TRBD2 (5 bases). Trimming stripped 8 bases from V and 7 bases from J, with 15 bases between. This CDR3 is built from 12 residues. Germline loops: CDR1 MNHNS, CDR2 SASEGT. Written as DNA, the CDR3 is TGTGCCAGCGAAGGGCTAGCCGGTGAGCAGTACGTC. Translation: CASEGLAGEQYV.

There are a few counts of this clonotype. The gene calls are TRBV7-4 and TRBJ2-3; D gene ambiguous. V was pared by 3 bases and J by 2 bases, with 12 bases between. Germline V gene sequence: CDR1 SGHVT, CDR2 SQSDAQ. This CDR3 spans 15 amino acids. The CDR3 sequence: CASSFRELHTDTQYF. The CDR3 coding sequence is TGTGCCAGCAGCTTTAGAGAACTACACACAGATACGCAGTATTTT.

CDR3 nucleotide sequence: TGTGCCAGTGGAGGCGTGGATCATCAGCCCCAGCATTTT. Translation gives CASGGVDHQPQHF. The chain joins TRBV6-2 or TRBV6-3 to TRBJ1-5; D gene uncertain. This CDR3 is built from 13 residues. The ends were cut back, 9 bases at V and 5 bases at J, with 14 bases in the middle. Germline V CDR1 and CDR2: MNHEY, SVGEGT.

This clonotype was picked up a small number of times. The rearrangement links TRBV19 to TRBJ2-3; no clear D. Per germline, CDR1 LNHDA and CDR2 SQIVND (reference sequence). V was clipped by 3 bases and J by 2 bases, with 9 bases between them. The CDR3 spans 14 residues. The CDR3 spells CASSIAGPTDTQYF. Written as DNA, the CDR3 is TGTGCCAGTAGTATTGCCGGGCCCACAGATACGCAGTATTTT.

This chain uses TRBV6-5 with TRBJ1-2; D is undetermined. CDR3 length equals 12 residues. Trimming pared 5 bases from V and 10 bases from J, leaving 14 bases between. Germline CDR1 MNHEY, CDR2 SVGAGI. The CDR3 nucleotides are TGTGCCAGCAGTCGCGACTGCGTTCACTACACCTTC. Protein sequence: CASSRDCVHYTF.

This clonotype showed up just a few times. The CDR3 is CASSQGQASGASAYNEQFF. The CDR3 DNA reads TGCGCCAGCAGCCAAGGTCAGGCTAGCGGGGCATCGGCCTACAATGAGCAGTTCTTC. V gene TRBV4-1 combines with J gene TRBJ2-1; 9 nucleotides match TRBD2. Germline V CDR1 and CDR2: MGHRA, YSYEKL. The CDR3 totals 19 residues. J was trimmed by 2 bases and V by 1 base; bases with no gene match: 12.

This chain joins TRBV6-5 and TRBJ2-7, with D perhaps TRBD1 (6 bases). Per germline, CDR1 MNHEY and CDR2 SVGAGI. This CDR3 is built from 15 residues. Deletions cut 4 bases from V and 7 bases from J, with 20 bases between. This CDR3 is CASSSHRVEWVEQYV. CDR3 DNA sequence: TGTGCCAGCAGTTCCCACAGGGTGGAGTGGGTAGAGCAGTACGTC.

The chain carries TRBV20-1 and TRBJ2-1; D is uncertain. Germline assignment: CDR1 DFQATT and CDR2 SNEGSKA (reference sequence). Deletions cut 0 bases from V and 8 bases from J, with 23 bases between. The CDR3 loop spans 17 amino acids. The CDR3 nucleotides read TGCAGTGCTAGAGATTCCCGAAGGGCCCCTATATTGGATGAGCAGTTCTTC. It specifies CSARDSRRAPILDEQFF.

This clonotype came up a few times. The chain joins TRBV6-2 or TRBV6-3 to TRBJ2-5, with 8 bases matching TRBD2. V shed 4 bases and J 5 bases; nucleotides not matched to a gene: 9. This CDR3 spans 15 amino acids. The germline V gene has CDR1 MNHEY and CDR2 SVGEGT. As DNA, the CDR3 is TGTGCCAGCAGTTTCTACGAACGGGGGGGCGAGACCCAGTACTTC. It codes for CASSFYERGGETQYF.

The chain uses TRBV4-2 and TRBJ2-7; no clear D gene. The V gene lost 0 bases and the J gene lost 1 base, with 13 bases spanning the gap. The CDR3 runs 16 residues. CDR1 is LGHNA and CDR2 is YNFKEQ in the germline V gene. The CDR3 DNA follows: TGTGCCAGCAGCCAAGATTCAGAGGTAGGGTCCTACGAGCAGTACGTC. Translated: CASSQDSEVGSYEQYV.

With respect to this clonotype: This may be a read error: a much more frequent sequence differs by one nucleotide. The chain has TRBV4-1 and TRBJ2-3; D possibly uses TRBD1 or TRBD2 (5 bases each). The CDR3 has 16 residues. Germline V gives CDR1 MGHRA, CDR2 YSYEKL. CDR3 residues: CACSQEPGPSTDTQYF. The DNA of the CDR3 is TGCGCCTGCAGCCAGGAACCGGGACCGAGCACAGATACGCAGTATTTT.

This clonotype was counted a single time. V gene TRBV27 combines with J gene TRBJ1-1; D call uncertain. Trimming removed 4 bases at V and 6 bases at J, with 9 bases between. This CDR3 contains 12 residues. Germline V gives CDR1 MNHEY, CDR2 SMNVEV (reference sequence). CDR3 DNA sequence: TGTGCCAGCAGTTCCCCGCGGGCTGAAGCTTTCTTT. Its protein product is CASSSPRAEAFF.

The chain combines TRBV18 with TRBJ1-3; D call uncertain. Germline CDR1 is KGHSH and CDR2 is LQKENI. The V end lost 7 bases, the J end lost 8 bases, and 18 bases lay between the germline ends. The CDR3 runs to 14 residues. The CDR3 sequence is CASFRLTPADTIYF. CDR3 coding DNA: TGTGCCAGCTTTCGCTTGACTCCCGCGGACACCATATATTTT.